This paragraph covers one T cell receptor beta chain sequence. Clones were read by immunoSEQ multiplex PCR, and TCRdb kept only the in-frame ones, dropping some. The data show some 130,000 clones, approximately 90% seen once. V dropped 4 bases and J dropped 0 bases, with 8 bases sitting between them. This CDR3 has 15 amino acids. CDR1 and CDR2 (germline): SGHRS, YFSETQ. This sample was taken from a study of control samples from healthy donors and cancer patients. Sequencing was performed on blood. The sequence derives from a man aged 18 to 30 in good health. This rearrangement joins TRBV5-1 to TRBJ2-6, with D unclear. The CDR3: CASSGLTSGANVLTF. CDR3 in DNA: TGCGCCAGCAGCGGTTTAACCTCTGGGGCCAACGTCCTGACTTTC.